Sequencing of this TCR beta chain was carried out in a study of blood T cell repertoires in COVID-19. On the study more broadly: T cells, B-cell-depleted T cells, or PBMCs provided the cDNA or gDNA that served as material.

In the original analysis: Amplification of reference gene primers was used by the study to estimate nucleated cell counts. Clones were read by immunoSEQ multiplex PCR, and TCRdb kept only the in-frame ones, dropping some. The V and J calls and the clone size are those of that table, but D and trimming were determined from the DNA. The table records some 200,000 clones, around 88% of them present only once. Deletions cut 7 bases from V and 0 bases from J, with 9 bases between. This CDR3 region has 12 residues. Germline-derived CDR1 and CDR2 are SQVTM and ANQGSEA. The sequence was obtained from a man aged 18 to 29 with active or convalescent COVID-19. Sequencing was done on a sample of peripheral blood. The chain links TRBV29-1 to TRBJ2-5, with D perhaps matching TRBD1 (6 bases). The CDR3: CSAGQHQETQYF. The CDR3 DNA is TGCAGCGCCGGACAGCACCAAGAGACCCAGTACTTC.